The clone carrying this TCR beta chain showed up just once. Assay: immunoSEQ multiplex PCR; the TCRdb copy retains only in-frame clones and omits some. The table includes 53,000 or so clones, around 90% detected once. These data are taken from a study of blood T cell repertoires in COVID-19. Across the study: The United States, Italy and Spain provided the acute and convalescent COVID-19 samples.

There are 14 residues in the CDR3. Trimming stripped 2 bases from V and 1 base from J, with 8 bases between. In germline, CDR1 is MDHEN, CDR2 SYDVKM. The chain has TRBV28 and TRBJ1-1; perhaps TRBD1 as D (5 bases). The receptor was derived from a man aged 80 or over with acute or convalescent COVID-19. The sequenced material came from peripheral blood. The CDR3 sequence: CASSLGGGNTEAFF. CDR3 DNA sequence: TGTGCCAGCAGTTTAGGGGGAGGGAACACTGAAGCTTTCTTT. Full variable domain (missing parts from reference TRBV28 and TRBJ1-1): DVKVTQSSRYLVKRTGEKVFLECVQDMDHENMFWYRQDPGLGLRLIYFSYDVKMKEKGDIPEGYSVSREKKERFSLILESASTNQTSMYLCASSLGGGNTEAFFGQGTRLTVV.